This TCR beta chain was documented in a study of blood T cell repertoires in COVID-19 (dated by TCRdb to 2020 to 2021). For the study in its entirety: Samples covering the acute and convalescent phases of COVID-19 were provided by collaborators in the United States, Italy and Spain. Where available, HLA class I and class II types were obtained from metadata supplied by the sample provider rather than from assay-based typing. The samples were drawn from two sources: the first 160 participants of the ongoing ImmuneRACE study, and 1,254 subjects contributed by 6 global collaborators. The sample metadata nearly always contained a de-identified subject ID, COVID-19 status, age in years and sex. The prospective study material was composed of cDNA or gDNA derived from T cells, B-cell-depleted T cells, or PBMCs. The repertoires were released in a freely available public database intended as a resource for research on the immune response to SARS-CoV-2. Subjects who had been exposed to COVID-19, were actively infected with it, or had recovered from it provided the deeply sampled blood TCRbeta repertoires that made up the dataset. Paper-wide results and their limitations: The quantity of clinical and demographic metadata differed by source and by participant and was supplied without curation.

TCRbeta CDR3 regions were amplified from genomic DNA using the immunoSEQ Assay, a bias-controlled multiplex PCR. The paper's processing steps were these. The number of nucleated cells in each sample was estimated by amplification of reference gene primers within the assay. To quantify the absolute abundance of each unique TCRbeta CDR3 rearrangement, sequence reads were collapsed and filtered. For each sample, productive Simpson clonality was calculated as the square root of Simpson's diversity index over productive rearrangements. The table was pulled from immuneACCESS by TCRdb, which kept in-frame rearrangements only. Such tables lose some clones; where checked, under half of the loss comes from unresolved V genes, and the rest has no known cause. V, J and clone size are those of that table, while D and trimming were read from the DNA. The sample includes tens of thousands of clones, with 70% to 90% observed a single time. The top ten constitute roughly 1.6% of the sample.

The germline V gene specifies SGHRS as CDR1 and YFSETQ as CDR2. The junction shows trimming of 4 bases on V and 3 bases on J, plus 10 bases between the germline ends. The CDR3 goes from the cysteine to the phenylalanine over 13 residues. The read is trimmed to its CDR3 DNA, 39 bases read in frame from base 1. On this clone itself: Its antigen is still unknown. No clone much larger than this one lies a single base away; base qualities are absent.

Collaborating institutions collected whole blood in K2EDTA tubes following their own protocols. For TCRbeta analysis, collaborators shipped samples as frozen whole blood, isolated PBMCs, or DNA extracted from either of those sample types. This TCR was recovered from a man aged 55-75 years with acute or convalescent COVID-19. Sequencing input: peripheral blood. Recombination linked TRBV5-1 to TRBJ2-5; the D region may be TRBD1 or TRBD2, each matching 5 bases equally. The CDR3 reads as follows: CASSVGREETQYF. The DNA sequence is given as TGCGCCAGCAGCGTGGGACGGGAAGAGACCCAGTACTTC.